This T cell receptor beta chain originates from a study of blood T cell repertoires in COVID-19. Losses at the gene ends were 5 bases for V and 6 bases for J; bases not matched to a gene: 6. Germline V gene data show CDR1 as SGHTA and CDR2 as FQGNSA. The CDR3 covers 15 residues. Seattle participants joined during active infection and were tracked over time. In the source study's methods: Amplified reference gene primers provided the basis for estimating nucleated cell counts. Profiling relied on immunoSEQ multiplex PCR, and the TCRdb table lists in-frame clones only, not all of them. The V and J calls and the clone size are those of that table, but D and trimming were determined from the DNA. Of over 85,000 clones listed, about 85% are singletons.

This chain uses TRBV7-2 with TRBJ2-3, with 12 bases aligning to TRBD2. The sequencing sample was made of peripheral blood. The receptor's source is a woman between 45 and 60 years old with COVID-19, enrolled during active disease. The CDR3 sequence: CASSPRLAGADTQYF. Written as DNA, the CDR3 is TGTGCCAGCAGCCCCAGACTAGCGGGAGCCGATACGCAGTATTTT.